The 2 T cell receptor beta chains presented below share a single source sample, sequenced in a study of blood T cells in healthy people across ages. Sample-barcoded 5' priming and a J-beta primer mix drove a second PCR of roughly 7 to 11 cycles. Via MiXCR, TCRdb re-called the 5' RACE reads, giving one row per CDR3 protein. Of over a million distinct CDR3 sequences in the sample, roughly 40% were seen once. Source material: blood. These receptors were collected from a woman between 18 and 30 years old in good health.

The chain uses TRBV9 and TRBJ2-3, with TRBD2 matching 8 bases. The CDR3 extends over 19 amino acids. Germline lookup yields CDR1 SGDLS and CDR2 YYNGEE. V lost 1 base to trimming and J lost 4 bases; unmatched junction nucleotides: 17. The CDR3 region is CASSVRGDSGVKYADTQYF. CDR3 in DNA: TGTGCCAGCAGCGTACGAGGGGATAGCGGGGTAAAGTATGCAGATACGCAGTATTTT.

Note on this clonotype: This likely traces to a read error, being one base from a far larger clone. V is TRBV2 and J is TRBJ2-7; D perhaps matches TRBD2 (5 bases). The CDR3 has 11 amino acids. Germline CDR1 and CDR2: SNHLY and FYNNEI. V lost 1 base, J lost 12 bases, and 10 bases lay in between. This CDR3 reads CASSEGETRYF. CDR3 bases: TGTGCCAGCAGTGAAGGGGAGACCCGGTACTTC.